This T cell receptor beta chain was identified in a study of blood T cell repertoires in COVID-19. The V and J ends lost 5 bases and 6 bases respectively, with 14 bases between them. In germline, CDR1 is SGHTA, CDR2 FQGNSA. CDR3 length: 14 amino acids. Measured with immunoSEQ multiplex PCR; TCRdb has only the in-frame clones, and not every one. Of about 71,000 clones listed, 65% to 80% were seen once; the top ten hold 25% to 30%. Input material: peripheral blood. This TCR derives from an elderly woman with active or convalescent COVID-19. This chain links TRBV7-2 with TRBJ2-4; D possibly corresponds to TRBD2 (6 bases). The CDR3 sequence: CASSIPGLGNIQYF. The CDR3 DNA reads TGTGCCAGCAGCATACCGGGACTTGGAAACATTCAGTACTTC.